This TCR beta chain was found in a study of Ad26.COV2.S vaccination and SARS-CoV-2 variants. Study observations and caveats: Spike-specific CD8+ and CD4+ T cell responses reportedly showed substantial breadth after vaccination. The study found higher spike-specific TCR breadth in vaccine than placebo recipients. Total T cell responses may have been underestimated by the TCR breadth and depth analyses.

Details on this clone: Its antigen is currently unknown.

Clones were read by immunoSEQ multiplex PCR, and TCRdb kept only the in-frame ones, dropping some. The sample lists 87,000 or so clones; 82% were seen once. This TCR was recovered from a human donor who had recovered from COVID-19. This specimen consisted of peripheral blood, obtained after recovery from COVID-19.

For the CDR3, the DNA is TGTGCCAGCAGCCAAGACCAGGGAGGTCTTGGCTACACCTTC. Amino acid sequence: CASSQDQGGLGYTF. J is TRBJ1-2 and V is TRBV14, with D perhaps TRBD1 (5 bases). Trimming pared 0 bases from V and 7 bases from J, leaving 12 bases between. Germline CDR1 is SGHDN and CDR2 is FVKESK. This CDR3 contains 14 residues.